This paragraph covers one T cell receptor beta chain sequence. The antigen remains undetermined. The data were obtained in a study of CD8+CD57+ T cells in acquired aplastic anemia. Study results and limitations: The same twenty-nine CD8+ CDR3 sequences occurred in patients and in controls.

The CDR3 runs to 14 residues. From germline, CDR1 is LNHDA and CDR2 SQIVND (reference sequence). The V and J ends lost 1 base and 2 bases respectively, with 6 bases between them. Genomic DNA provided the template from which TCR beta VDJ and CDR3 profiles were obtained. TCRdb reanalysed the reads using MiXCR and keeps one entry per CDR3 protein. The sample lists about 190,000 distinct CDR3 sequences; approximately 52% were seen once. The source is a human donor in good health, serving as a control. Source material: sorted CD4+, CD8+, or CD8+CD57+ T cells (not recorded which) from PBMCs. This chain uses TRBV19 with TRBJ1-5; TRBD1 is a possible D gene (6 bases). The CDR3 region has the DNA TGTGCCAGTAGTATAGCAGGGGGCAATCAGCCCCAGCATTTT. This encodes CASSIAGGNQPQHF.